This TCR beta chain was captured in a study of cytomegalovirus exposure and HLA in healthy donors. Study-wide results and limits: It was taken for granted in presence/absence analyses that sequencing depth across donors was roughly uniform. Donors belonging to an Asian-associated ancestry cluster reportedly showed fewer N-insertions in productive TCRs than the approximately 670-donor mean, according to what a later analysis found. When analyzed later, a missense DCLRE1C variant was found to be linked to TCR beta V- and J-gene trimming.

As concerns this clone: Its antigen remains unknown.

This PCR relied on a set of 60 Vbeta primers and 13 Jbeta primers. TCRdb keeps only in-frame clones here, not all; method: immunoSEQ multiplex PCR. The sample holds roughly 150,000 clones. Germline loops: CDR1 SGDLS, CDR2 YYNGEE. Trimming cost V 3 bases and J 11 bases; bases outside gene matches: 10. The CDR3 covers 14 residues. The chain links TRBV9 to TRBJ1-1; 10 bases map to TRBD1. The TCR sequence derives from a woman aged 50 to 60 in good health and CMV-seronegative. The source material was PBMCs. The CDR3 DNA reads TGTGCCAGCAGCGCCGGGACAGGGGCCCCTAGGGCTTTCTTT. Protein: CASSAGTGAPRAFF.